The clone carrying this T cell receptor beta chain was counted at least ten times. Its antigen is as yet unknown. Read data end 3 residues before the CDR3 end; the end is taken from the germline J gene. This sample is drawn from a study of T cell clonality in common variable immunodeficiency. The V gene's germline CDR1 is SEHNR and CDR2 FQNEAQ (reference sequence). The V and J ends lost 5 bases and 1 base respectively, with 9 bases between them. The CDR3 contains 13 residues. The data were produced by immunoSEQ multiplex PCR, yet TCRdb's version contains in-frame clones alone and is incomplete. This repertoire holds tens of thousands of clones, and none appear only once. Study-level results: TCRbeta clonality was increased in CVID versus healthy controls.

The clonotype comes from a person between 18 and 69 years old in good health. The chain carries TRBV7-9 and TRBJ2-7; D unresolved. Sequencing input: peripheral blood mononuclear cells. The CDR3 spells CASSADVSYEQYF. CDR3 bases read: TGTGCCAGCAGCGCGGATGTTTCCTACGAG. The full variable domain, rest sourced from reference TRBV7-9 and TRBJ2-7, is DTGVSQNPRHKITKRGQNVTFRCDPISEHNRLYWYRQTLGQGPEFLTYFQNEAQLEKSRLLSDRFSAERPKGSFSTLEIQRTEQGDSAMYLCASSADVSYEQYFGPGTRLTVT.